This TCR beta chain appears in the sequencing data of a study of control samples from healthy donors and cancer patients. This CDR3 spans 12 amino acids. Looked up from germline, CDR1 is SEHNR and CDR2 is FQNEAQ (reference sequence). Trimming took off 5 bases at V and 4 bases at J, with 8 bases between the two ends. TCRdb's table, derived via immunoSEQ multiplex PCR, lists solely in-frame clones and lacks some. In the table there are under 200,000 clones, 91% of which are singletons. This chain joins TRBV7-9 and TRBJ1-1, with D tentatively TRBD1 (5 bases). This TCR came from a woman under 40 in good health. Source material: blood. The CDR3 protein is CASSKGSTEAFF. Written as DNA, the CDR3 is TGTGCCAGCAGCAAGGGGTCCACTGAAGCTTTCTTT.